Below, 16 T cell receptor beta chains from the same sample are listed, as sequenced in a study of blood T cell repertoires in COVID-19 (dated by TCRdb to 2020 to 2022). Receptors were amplified or captured by the immunoSEQ multiplex PCR assay. The source is immuneACCESS, and TCRdb retained only in-frame sequences with V and J called. Part of the clones is not carried over; for the studies checked, unresolved V genes explain less than half of this, and the remainder is unexplained. The sample table contains 110,000 or so clones; only one count was recorded for approximately 90% of them. Roughly 8.9% of the sample lies in the top ten. The material sequenced was peripheral blood. All receptors come from a woman aged 65 to 85 who had recovered from COVID-19.

V gene TRBV7-8 combines with J gene TRBJ2-7; TRBD2 might be the D (6 bases). The CDR3 extends over 13 amino acids. Germline V gives CDR1 SGHVS, CDR2 FQNEAQ. Between the trimmed V and J ends, which lost 1 base and 5 bases, there was a span of 9 bases. CDR3 sequence (DNA): TGTGCCAGCAGCTTAGGTGGGGGGAACGAGCAGTACTTC. It translates to CASSLGGGNEQYF.

The V call is TRBV6-1, the J call TRBJ2-5, with 9 bases that match TRBD2. Germline lookup yields CDR1 MNHNS and CDR2 SASEGT. This CDR3 spans 14 amino acids. The junction had 4 bases not matched to a gene; V was cut back by 3 bases and J by 5 bases. The CDR3 sequence is CASSEGRGGETQYF. CDR3 in DNA: TGTGCCAGCAGTGAGGGGCGGGGGGGCGAGACCCAGTACTTC.

This chain joins TRBV14 and TRBJ1-3; D unclear. The ends were cut back, 3 bases at V and 0 bases at J, with 6 bases in the middle. Germline assignment: CDR1 SGHDN and CDR2 FVKESK. This CDR3 contains 14 residues. DNA of the CDR3: TGTGCCAGCAGCCAGACAAGCTCTGGAAACACCATATATTTT. Protein: CASSQTSSGNTIYF.

Regarding this clone: This specimen includes other DNA sequences encoding the same CDR3. This rearrangement joins TRBV7-8 to TRBJ2-2; D is unclear. Per the germline V gene, CDR1 is SGHVS and CDR2 is FQNEAQ. The CDR3 consists of 16 residues. V was shortened by 1 base and J by 0 bases, with 9 bases between the two germline ends. CDR3 DNA sequence: TGTGCCAGCAGCTTAGGTCAGGTAGCGAACACCGGGGAGCTGTTTTTT. Translated: CASSLGQVANTGELFF.

This sequence joins TRBV24-1 and TRBJ2-3; 16 nucleotides agree with TRBD2. Losses at the gene ends were 5 bases for V and 4 bases for J; bases not matched to a gene: 5. Germline CDR1 is KGHDR and CDR2 is SFDVKD. The CDR3 has 17 amino acids. The CDR3 sequence: CATSGGGTSGRADTQYF. The CDR3 coding sequence is TGTGCCACCAGTGGTGGGGGGACTAGCGGGAGGGCAGATACGCAGTATTTT.

The genes are TRBV5-1 and TRBJ2-2; 10 bases align to TRBD1. CDR3 size: 16 residues. Unmatched junction bases numbered 4, after V lost 1 base and J lost 4 bases. Looked up from germline, CDR1 is SGHRS and CDR2 is YFSETQ. The CDR3 spells CASSLPRTGGTGELFF. The CDR3, as DNA: TGCGCCAGCAGCTTGCCCCGGACAGGGGGCACCGGGGAGCTGTTTTTT. The full variable domain, its missing parts supplied by reference TRBV5-1 and TRBJ2-2, is KAGVTQTPRYLIKTRGQQVTLSCSPISGHRSVSWYQQTPGQGLQFLFEYFSETQRNKGNFPGRFSGRQFSNSRSEMNVSTLELGDSALYLCASSLPRTGGTGELFFGEGSRLTVL.

The chain combines TRBV4-3 with TRBJ2-7, with 7 bases aligning to TRBD1. The V segment lost 1 base and the J segment 2 bases; nucleotides outside the gene matches: 8. Germline V gene data show CDR1 as LGHNA and CDR2 as YSLEER. This CDR3 has 16 amino acids. This chain's CDR3 is CASSQVADRPTYEQYF. CDR3 sequence (DNA): TGCGCCAGCAGCCAAGTGGCGGACAGGCCCACCTACGAGCAGTACTTC.

The chain combines TRBV28 with TRBJ1-1, with D maybe TRBD1 (5 bases). This CDR3 has 13 residues. Germline V gene sequence: CDR1 MDHEN, CDR2 SYDVKM. Trimming removed 3 bases from V and 6 bases from J, with 11 bases in between. CDR3 in DNA: TGTGCCAGCAGTTTTCCCGACAGCGCTGAAGCTTTCTTT. This codes for CASSFPDSAEAFF.

The chain uses TRBV4-3 and TRBJ1-2; tentative D call: TRBD1 (5 bases). The V end was cut by 0 bases, the J end by 8 bases, with 19 bases between. The CDR3 is 16 amino acids. CDR1 is LGHNA and CDR2 is YSLEER in the germline V gene. CDR3 protein: CASSQDAGGVGLGYTF. CDR3 sequence (DNA): TGCGCCAGCAGCCAAGATGCGGGAGGGGTAGGATTGGGCTACACCTTC.

The V call is TRBV18, the J call TRBJ2-7; unclear D gene. This CDR3 has 15 amino acids. Trimming shortened V by 3 bases and J by 0 bases, and 12 bases separated the two germline ends. Germline CDR1 KGHSH, CDR2 LQKENI. Here the CDR3 reads CASSPTAGSSYEQYF. CDR3 coding DNA: TGTGCCAGCTCACCGACGGCAGGAAGCTCCTACGAGCAGTACTTC.

V and J are TRBV19 and TRBJ2-1; 8 bases line up with TRBD2. With 5 bases clipped from V and 7 bases from J, the junction kept 10 bases outside the gene matches. This CDR3 spans 15 amino acids. Per germline, CDR1 LNHDA and CDR2 SQIVND (reference sequence). The CDR3: CASSSAGGSGNEQFF. Here the CDR3 DNA reads TGTGCCAGTAGTTCGGCGGGGGGTAGTGGGAATGAGCAGTTCTTC.

This chain links TRBV30 with TRBJ2-2; a possible D gene is TRBD1 (6 bases). Trimming left V 4 bases short and J 7 bases short, with 16 bases between. The CDR3 length is 14 residues. Germline V gene lookup returns CDR1 GTSNPN and CDR2 SVGIG (reference sequence). CDR3 region: CAWNQGTPRGELFF. The DNA of the CDR3 is TGTGCCTGGAACCAGGGGACCCCGCGCGGGGAGCTGTTTTTT.

The CDR3 is CASSRGGTADQPQHF. The CDR3 bases are TGTGCCAGCAGCCGGGGCGGGACAGCTGATCAGCCCCAGCATTTT. J is TRBJ1-5 and V is TRBV5-4, with 7 bases aligning to TRBD1. Trimming at V came to 4 bases and at J to 5 bases, leaving 9 bases not matched to a gene. This CDR3 has 15 amino acids. Germline lookup yields CDR1 SGHNT and CDR2 YYREEE (reference sequence).

V is TRBV5-8 and J is TRBJ1-5; a weak D match, TRBD1 (5 bases). CDR3 length: 15 amino acids. Germline CDR1 is SGHTS and CDR2 is YDEGEE. Trimming left V 0 bases short and J 6 bases short, with 13 bases between. The CDR3, as DNA: TGTGCCAGCAGCTTGGCCTCAGGGCTCAGTCAGCCCCAGCATTTT. Amino acid sequence: CASSLASGLSQPQHF. Based on the CDR3 plus reference TRBV5-8 and TRBJ1-5, the full variable domain is EAGVTQSPTHLIKTRGQQATLRCSPISGHTSVYWYQQALGLGLQFLLWYDEGEERNRGNFPPRFSGRQFPNYSSELNVNALELEDSALYLCASSLASGLSQPQHFGDGTRLSIL.

The chain couples TRBV15 to TRBJ2-5; 8 bases match TRBD1. V lost 5 bases to trimming and J lost 6 bases; unmatched junction nucleotides: 8. CDR3 size: 14 residues. Germline CDR1 is LNHNV and CDR2 is YYDKDF (reference sequence). CDR3 DNA: TGTGCCACCAGCCGCACTGGACAGGGCCAGACCCAGTACTTC. As protein: CATSRTGQGQTQYF. Combining the CDR3 with reference TRBV15 and TRBJ2-5 gives the whole variable domain DAMVIQNPRYQVTQFGKPVTLSCSQTLNHNVMYWYQQKSSQAPKLLFHYYDKDFNNEADTPDNFQSRRPNTSFCFLDIRSPGLGDTAMYLCATSRTGQGQTQYFGPGTRLLVL.

J is TRBJ2-3 and V is TRBV9; tentatively, D is TRBD2 (6 bases). The CDR3 loop spans 16 amino acids. Trimming removed 3 bases at V and 0 bases at J, with 14 bases between. Germline loops: CDR1 SGDLS, CDR2 YYNGEE. CDR3 nucleotide sequence: TGTGCCAGCAGCGCGGGGCGGGGTTTTAGCACAGATACGCAGTATTTT. Its translation: CASSAGRGFSTDTQYF.